This is a list of T cell receptor beta chains from one sample in a study of cytomegalovirus exposure and HLA in healthy donors. Clones were sequenced by immunoSEQ multiplex PCR, and TCRdb holds only the in-frame ones, with some missing. The data hold more than 95,000 clones, with roughly 76% observed a single time. Sequenced: PBMCs. Receptors were obtained from a woman in her fifties or sixties in good health and CMV-seropositive. The CDR3 runs from the conserved cysteine through the conserved F or W. D genes are given only for firm matches. The size of a clone is reported for some rows only, either as once, few or many, or as a class for expanded clones.

clone size: .; J gene: TRBJ2-7; V gene: TRBV6-1; D gene: TRBD1; CDR3 DNA: TGTGCCAGCAACCGACAGGGAGTAAGCTACGAGCAGTACTTC; CDR3 protein: CASNRQGVSYEQYF
clone size: few; J gene: TRBJ2-1; V gene: TRBV4-3; D gene: .; CDR3 DNA: TGCGCCAGCAGCCAAGATGGGGGGATCTACAATGAGCAGTTCTTC; CDR3 protein: CASSQDGGIYNEQFF
clone size: .; J gene: TRBJ1-6; V gene: TRBV7-2; D gene: .; CDR3 DNA: TGTGCCAGCAGCTTAGTATGGGAGTTCAGCAATTCACCCCTCCACTTT; CDR3 protein: CASSLVWEFSNSPLHF
clone size: few; J gene: TRBJ2-5; V gene: TRBV5-1; D gene: TRBD1; CDR3 DNA: TGCGCCAGCAGCCCACAGGGGGCAGAGACCCAGTACTTC; CDR3 protein: CASSPQGAETQYF
clone size: .; J gene: TRBJ1-5; V gene: TRBV15; D gene: TRBD1; CDR3 DNA: TGTGCCACCAGCAGAGATCACTTGGGACAGGGCTATCAGCCCCAGCATTTT; CDR3 protein: CATSRDHLGQGYQPQHF
clone size: .; J gene: TRBJ2-7; V gene: TRBV2; D gene: .; CDR3 DNA: TGTGCCAGCAGGTCACGAGGACATACCTACGAGCAGTACTTC; CDR3 protein: CASRSRGHTYEQYF
clone size: .; J gene: TRBJ1-3; V gene: TRBV2; D gene: .; CDR3 DNA: TGTGCCAGTGGGACTTTTCTTCCCGACACCATATATTTT; CDR3 protein: CASGTFLPDTIYF
clone size: .; J gene: TRBJ2-5; V gene: TRBV6-9; D gene: TRBD2; CDR3 DNA: TGTGCCAGCAGTTATTCCGGGACTAGCGGAGAGACCCAGTACTTC; CDR3 protein: CASSYSGTSGETQYF
clone size: .; J gene: TRBJ2-5; V gene: TRBV5-1; D gene: .; CDR3 DNA: TGCGCCAGCAGCTTGACGGGGGAAGCCCAGTACTTC; CDR3 protein: CASSLTGEAQYF
clone size: .; J gene: TRBJ2-5; V gene: TRBV7-2; D gene: TRBD2; CDR3 DNA: TGTGCCAGCAGCCAAAGACTAGCGGGGGGGCTGAACGTTGAGACCCAGTACTTC; CDR3 protein: CASSQRLAGGLNVETQYF
clone size: .; J gene: TRBJ1-3; V gene: TRBV28; D gene: .; CDR3 DNA: TGTGCCAGCATCCCGTCCTCTGGAAACACCATATATTTT; CDR3 protein: CASIPSSGNTIYF
clone size: .; J gene: TRBJ1-3; V gene: TRBV5-8; D gene: TRBD1; CDR3 DNA: TGTGCCAGCAGCTTGGGGGACAGGTTCTCTGGAAACACCATATATTTT; CDR3 protein: CASSLGDRFSGNTIYF
clone size: .; J gene: TRBJ2-2; V gene: TRBV15; D gene: TRBD2; CDR3 DNA: TGTGCCACCAGCAGAGATATACTAGCGGGAGCGATCACCGGGGAGCTGTTTTTT; CDR3 protein: CATSRDILAGAITGELFF
clone size: once; J gene: TRBJ2-7; V gene: TRBV9; D gene: TRBD2; CDR3 DNA: TGTGCCAGCAGCGTCGGACTAGGAGTAAACGAGCAGTACTTC; CDR3 protein: CASSVGLGVNEQYF
clone size: once; J gene: TRBJ1-2; V gene: TRBV4-2; D gene: TRBD1; CDR3 DNA: TGTGCCAGCAGCCAAGATCCAGGGGGCGTCTATGGCTACACCTTC; CDR3 protein: CASSQDPGGVYGYTF
clone size: few; J gene: TRBJ2-2; V gene: TRBV6-6; D gene: TRBD2; CDR3 DNA: TGTGCCAGCAAGCAGCCGGGACTAGCGTTCGGGGAGCTGTTTTTT; CDR3 protein: CASKQPGLAFGELFF
clone size: few; J gene: TRBJ2-3; V gene: TRBV7-3; D gene: .; CDR3 DNA: TGTGCCAGCAGCTTAAGCGGTAGCCAGGGTTCTGGAGATACGCAGTATTTT; CDR3 protein: CASSLSGSQGSGDTQYF
clone size: .; J gene: TRBJ2-7; V gene: TRBV30; D gene: .; CDR3 DNA: TGTGCCTGGAGTGTACCAGCGCTCCATTACGAGCAGTACTTC; CDR3 protein: CAWSVPALHYEQYF
clone size: .; J gene: TRBJ1-3; V gene: TRBV30; D gene: TRBD1; CDR3 DNA: TGTGCCTGGAGTGTGGACAGGGCCGGAAACACCATATATTTT; CDR3 protein: CAWSVDRAGNTIYF
clone size: .; J gene: TRBJ2-7; V gene: TRBV6-5; D gene: .; CDR3 DNA: TGTGCCAGCCGGGGGACTTCGACCTACGAGCAGTACTTC; CDR3 protein: CASRGTSTYEQYF
clone size: .; J gene: TRBJ2-3; V gene: TRBV9; D gene: TRBD2; CDR3 DNA: TGTGCCAGCAGCCCCCGACTAGCGGGGGGCACAGATACGCAGTATTTT; CDR3 protein: CASSPRLAGGTDTQYF
clone size: .; J gene: TRBJ2-7; V gene: TRBV7-2; D gene: .; CDR3 DNA: TGTGCCAGCAGCTCCCCCGGGTACGAGCAGTACTTC; CDR3 protein: CASSSPGYEQYF
clone size: .; J gene: TRBJ2-3; V gene: TRBV30; D gene: TRBD2; CDR3 DNA: TGTGCCAGGCGGGAGGGGCTCGGAGATACGCAGTATTTT; CDR3 protein: CARREGLGDTQYF
clone size: once; J gene: TRBJ2-7; V gene: TRBV27; D gene: .; CDR3 DNA: TGTGCCAGCAGTTTAACTCCGGACAGCGTATCCTACGAGCAGTACTTC; CDR3 protein: CASSLTPDSVSYEQYF
clone size: .; J gene: TRBJ1-1; V gene: TRBV4-2; D gene: .; CDR3 DNA: TGTGCCAGCAGCCGCCTTTCCGTTGGGAGTTTGAACACTGAAGCTTTCTTT; CDR3 protein: CASSRLSVGSLNTEAFF
clone size: .; J gene: TRBJ2-1; V gene: TRBV9; D gene: TRBD2; CDR3 DNA: TGTGCCAGCGCTGTGTCGGGAGGGGGTTACAATGAGCAGTTCTTC; CDR3 protein: CASAVSGGGYNEQFF